A single sample is the source of the 24 T cell receptor beta chains below, sequenced in a study of T cell responses to AZD1222 COVID-19 vaccine. Clones were sequenced by immunoSEQ multiplex PCR, and TCRdb holds only the in-frame ones, with some missing. This sample has fewer than 150,000 clones, with roughly 87% found just once. This specimen consisted of peripheral blood, obtained 28 days after the second AZD1222 dose. The origin of the receptors is an adult who received the AZD1222 COVID-19 vaccine.

The V call is TRBV7-9, the J call TRBJ2-1; 10 positions agree with TRBD2. V gave up 5 bases and J gave up 7 bases; unmatched junction bases: 8. In germline, CDR1 is SEHNR, CDR2 FQNEAQ (reference sequence). The CDR3 covers 15 residues. The CDR3 loop is CASSPSGSGLNEQFF. As DNA, the CDR3 is TGTGCCAGCAGCCCTAGCGGGAGTGGGTTGAATGAGCAGTTCTTC.

V is TRBV30 and J is TRBJ1-5; D gene uncertain. Germline CDR1 and CDR2: GTSNPN and SVGIG (reference sequence). The CDR3 totals 12 residues. The ends were cut back, 2 bases at V and 5 bases at J, with 7 bases in the middle. The DNA of the CDR3 is TGTGCCTGGAGTTCCGGACATCAGCCCCAGCATTTT. It translates to CAWSSGHQPQHF.

The chain carries TRBV19 and TRBJ1-6; TRBD1 matches 7 bases. The trim removed 3 bases at V and 9 bases at J, leaving 5 bases unmatched. The germline CDR1 and CDR2 sequences are LNHDA and SQIVND (reference sequence). The CDR3 has 14 residues. DNA for the CDR3: TGTGCCAGTAGTATCGTCAGGGACAGTTCACCCCTCCACTTT. Translating gives CASSIVRDSSPLHF.

The chain has TRBV7-9 and TRBJ2-5; TRBD2 matches 10 bases. From germline, CDR1 is SEHNR and CDR2 FQNEAQ (reference sequence). V lost 11 bases to trimming and J lost 4 bases; unmatched junction nucleotides: 10. The CDR3 is made up of 14 amino acids. The CDR3 DNA reads TGTGCCGGAAAGATAGCGGGGGGAGGAGAGACCCAGTACTTC. This translates into CAGKIAGGGETQYF. Drawing the rest from reference TRBV7-9 and TRBJ2-5, the complete variable domain is DTGVSQNPRHKITKRGQNVTFRCDPISEHNRLYWYRQTLGQGPEFLTYFQNEAQLEKSRLLSDRFSAERPKGSFSTLEIQRTEQGDSAMYLCAGKIAGGGETQYFGPGTRLLVL.

The DNA of the CDR3 is TGTGCCAGCCAACTAGCGGGGGTCACAGATACGCAGTATTTT. Translation: CASQLAGVTDTQYF. The chain uses TRBV2 and TRBJ2-3, with TRBD2 matching over 11 bases. The length of the CDR3 is 14 residues. Germline V gene sequence: CDR1 SNHLY, CDR2 FYNNEI. V lost 8 bases, J lost 2 bases, and 3 bases stayed unmatched.

This chain links TRBV6-5 with TRBJ2-7; no clear D gene. This CDR3 is 15 amino acids long. Germline V gene lookup returns CDR1 MNHEY and CDR2 SVGAGI. The V end was cut by 2 bases, the J end by 2 bases, with 13 bases between. The chain's CDR3 is CASSYANGGAYEQYF. The CDR3 DNA reads TGTGCCAGCAGTTACGCGAATGGCGGAGCCTACGAGCAGTACTTC.

This sequence joins TRBV5-1 and TRBJ2-5, with D hard to call. Germline CDR1 is SGHRS and CDR2 is YFSETQ. The CDR3 spans 14 residues. Trimming shortened V by 4 bases and J by 2 bases, and 12 bases separated the two germline ends. Here the CDR3 DNA reads TGCGCCAGCAGCACCGGACGGCCGCAAGAGACCCAGTACTTC. Its translation is CASSTGRPQETQYF. Combining the CDR3 with reference TRBV5-1 and TRBJ2-5 gives the whole variable domain KAGVTQTPRYLIKTRGQQVTLSCSPISGHRSVSWYQQTPGQGLQFLFEYFSETQRNKGNFPGRFSGRQFSNSRSEMNVSTLELGDSALYLCASSTGRPQETQYFGPGTRLLVL.

The genes are TRBV5-1 and TRBJ2-1, with D tentatively TRBD2 (5 bases). This CDR3 comprises 11 residues. Germline values: CDR1 SGHRS, CDR2 YFSETQ. V was pared by 4 bases and J by 15 bases, with 14 bases between. The CDR3: CASSQNGVRFF. The CDR3 bases are TGCGCCAGCAGCCAGAACGGGGTAAGGTTCTTC.

This chain joins TRBV28 and TRBJ1-5; possibly TRBD1 for D (5 bases). Germline lookup yields CDR1 MDHEN and CDR2 SYDVKM. With 3 bases removed from V and 1 base from J, the gap between germline ends came to 16 bases. This CDR3 contains 17 residues. The CDR3 DNA sequence: TGTGCCAGCAGTTTTGATATTGGACATACGAGCAATCAGCCCCAGCATTTT. Amino acids: CASSFDIGHTSNQPQHF.

The genes are TRBV10-1 and TRBJ2-5; either TRBD1 or TRBD2 may supply D (5 bases each). V was cut by 2 bases and J by 2 bases, with 15 bases left in between. Germline CDR1 WNHNN, CDR2 SYGVQD (reference sequence). CDR3 length: 16 residues. Here the CDR3 reads CASSEGWGSGQETQYF. The CDR3 DNA sequence: TGCGCCAGCAGTGAGGGATGGGGGTCAGGGCAAGAGACCCAGTACTTC.

J is TRBJ2-1 and V is TRBV5-1, with a weak D call TRBD1 (9 bases). With 4 bases removed from V and 5 bases from J, the gap between germline ends came to 28 bases. The CDR3 has 19 amino acids. Per germline, CDR1 SGHRS and CDR2 YFSETQ. Here the CDR3 reads CASSPGTGKAGDVHNEQFF. CDR3 bases: TGCGCCAGCAGCCCCGGGACAGGGAAAGCGGGGGACGTGCACAATGAGCAGTTCTTC.

This clone was detected once. The rearrangement links TRBV13 to TRBJ1-1; tentatively, D is TRBD1 (6 bases). Germline V gives CDR1 PRHDT, CDR2 FYEKMQ (reference sequence). Trimming cost V 5 bases and J 5 bases, with 12 bases left between them. This CDR3 has 13 amino acids. The CDR3 nucleotides read TGTGCCAGCAGCCCGGGACAACTAACTGAAGCTTTCTTT. Protein sequence: CASSPGQLTEAFF.

This rearrangement joins TRBV2 to TRBJ2-1; D unclear. V lost 6 bases to trimming and J lost 4 bases, with 4 bases between them. CDR1 and CDR2 (germline): SNHLY, FYNNEI. CDR3 size: 11 residues. The CDR3 loop reads CASRVYNEQFF. The CDR3 DNA sequence: TGTGCCAGCAGGGTTTACAATGAGCAGTTCTTC.

CDR3 bases: TGTGCCAGCAGCTTAGGCCTGGTGGAACTCAACTATGGCTACACCTTC. Amino acids: CASSLGLVELNYGYTF. The chain uses TRBV13 and TRBJ1-2, with D unresolved. CDR1 is PRHDT and CDR2 is FYEKMQ in the germline V gene (reference sequence). The CDR3 loop spans 16 amino acids. The V gene lost 0 bases and the J gene lost 2 bases, with 13 bases spanning the gap.

The genes are TRBV27 and TRBJ1-1; the D is unclear. The CDR3 totals 15 residues. Trimming left V 7 bases short and J 0 bases short, with 15 bases between. Germline CDR1 is MNHEY and CDR2 is SMNVEV (reference sequence). The DNA of the CDR3 is TGTGCCAGCAAGTTGGGGATGGCCATGAACACTGAAGCTTTCTTT. This sequence encodes CASKLGMAMNTEAFF.

CDR3 DNA: TGTGCCAGCAGCTTGCGGGGGACTTATAGCGCAGATACGCAGTATTTT. The encoded protein is CASSLRGTYSADTQYF. The chain joins TRBV13 to TRBJ2-3; 7 bases are a match to TRBD2. Germline lookup yields CDR1 PRHDT and CDR2 FYEKMQ (reference sequence). The trim removed 3 bases at V and 4 bases at J, leaving 10 bases unmatched. The CDR3 has 16 amino acids. The full variable domain, rest sourced from reference TRBV13 and TRBJ2-3, is AAGVIQSPRHLIKEKRETATLKCYPIPRHDTVYWYQQGPGQDPQFLISFYEKMQSDKGSIPDRFSAQQFSDYHSELNMSSLELGDSALYFCASSLRGTYSADTQYFGPGTRLTVL.

The chain recombines TRBV18 with TRBJ2-3; 10 nucleotides match TRBD2. V shed 1 base and J 1 base; nucleotides not matched to a gene: 8. From germline, CDR1 is KGHSH and CDR2 LQKENI. The CDR3 runs 18 residues. The CDR3 loop reads CASSPQFASGGGTDTQYF. The CDR3 nucleotides read TGTGCCAGCTCACCACAGTTCGCTAGCGGGGGTGGCACAGATACGCAGTATTTT.

The CDR3 bases are TGTGCCAGCACCCAGGGGTGGGCAGATACGCAGTATTTT. This gives the protein CASTQGWADTQYF. V usage is TRBV6-5 and J usage is TRBJ2-3; tentative D call: TRBD1 (6 bases). Trimming removed 7 bases from V and 4 bases from J, with 12 bases in between. The germline V gene encodes CDR1 MNHEY and CDR2 SVGAGI. The CDR3 length is 13 residues.

V is TRBV7-2 and J is TRBJ1-5, with TRBD1 identical over 8 bases. Looked up from germline, CDR1 is SGHTA and CDR2 is FQGNSA. The CDR3 spans 14 residues. The ends lost 6 bases at V and 5 bases at J; junction bases unmatched: 6. The CDR3 is CASSPNRGYQPQHF. Written as DNA, the CDR3 is TGTGCCAGCAGTCCAAACAGGGGGTATCAGCCCCAGCATTTT.

The chain is built from TRBV27 and TRBJ2-7; 10 bases match TRBD1. CDR1 is MNHEY and CDR2 is SMNVEV in the germline V gene (reference sequence). Losses at the gene ends were 6 bases for V and 0 bases for J; bases not matched to a gene: 14. The CDR3 is made up of 18 amino acids. The DNA for the CDR3 is TGTGCCAGCAGGGAGGGGACAGGGGCGAACTACCGCTCCTACGAGCAGTACTTC. This translates into CASREGTGANYRSYEQYF.

V and J are TRBV12-3 or TRBV12-4 and TRBJ1-1, with D tentatively TRBD1 (6 bases). The CDR3 has 12 amino acids. V lost 7 bases to trimming and J lost 4 bases, with 10 bases between them. The CDR3 bases are TGTGCCAGCAAGGAGGGGGGCACTGAAGCTTTCTTT. The encoded protein is CASKEGGTEAFF.

A single count supports this clone. This rearrangement joins TRBV5-4 to TRBJ1-2; TRBD1 might be the D (6 bases). CDR1 is SGHNT, CDR2 YYREEE, per germline (reference sequence). Deletions cut 4 bases from V and 7 bases from J, with 23 bases between. CDR3 length equals 16 residues. Here the CDR3 DNA reads TGTGCCAGCAGCCACCCTAGTGGGGGCGCAAGAGGTGGCTACACCTTC. Residues: CASSHPSGGARGGYTF.

This sequence joins TRBV5-1 and TRBJ2-1, with 8 bases identical to TRBD2. The CDR3 runs 18 residues. Germline assignment: CDR1 SGHRS and CDR2 YFSETQ. The V and J ends lost 0 bases and 5 bases, in that order; junction bases with no gene match: 13. This CDR3 is CASSLAVSGGPKDNEQFF. In DNA, the CDR3 is TGCGCCAGCAGCTTGGCCGTCTCGGGAGGGCCTAAGGACAATGAGCAGTTCTTC.

The CDR3 here is CASSYSGVRTEAFF. Written as DNA, the CDR3 is TGTGCCAGCAGTTACTCCGGGGTTAGGACTGAAGCTTTCTTT. J is TRBJ1-1 and V is TRBV6-2 or TRBV6-3; D not resolved. Trimming cost V 0 bases and J 5 bases, with 10 bases left between them. This CDR3 has 14 amino acids. Germline values: CDR1 MNHEY, CDR2 SVGEGT.